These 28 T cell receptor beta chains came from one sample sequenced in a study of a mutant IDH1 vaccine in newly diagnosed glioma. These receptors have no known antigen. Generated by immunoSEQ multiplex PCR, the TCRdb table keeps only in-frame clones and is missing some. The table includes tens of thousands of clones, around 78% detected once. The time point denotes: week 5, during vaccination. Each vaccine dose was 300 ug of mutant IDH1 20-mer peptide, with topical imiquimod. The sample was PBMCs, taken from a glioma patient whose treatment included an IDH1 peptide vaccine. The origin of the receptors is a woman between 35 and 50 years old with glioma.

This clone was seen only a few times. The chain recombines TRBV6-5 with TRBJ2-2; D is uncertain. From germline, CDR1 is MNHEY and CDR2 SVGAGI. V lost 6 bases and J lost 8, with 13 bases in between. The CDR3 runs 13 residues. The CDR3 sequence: CASRRTELGELFF. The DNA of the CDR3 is TGTGCCAGCAGGCGAACGGAGCTAGGGGAGCTGTTTTTT.

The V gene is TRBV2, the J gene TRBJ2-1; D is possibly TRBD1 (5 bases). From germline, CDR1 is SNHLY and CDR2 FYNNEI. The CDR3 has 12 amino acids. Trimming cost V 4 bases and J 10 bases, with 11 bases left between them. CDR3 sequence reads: CASSGQGGEQFF. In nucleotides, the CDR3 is TGTGCCAGCAGTGGGCAGGGTGGGGAGCAGTTCTTC.

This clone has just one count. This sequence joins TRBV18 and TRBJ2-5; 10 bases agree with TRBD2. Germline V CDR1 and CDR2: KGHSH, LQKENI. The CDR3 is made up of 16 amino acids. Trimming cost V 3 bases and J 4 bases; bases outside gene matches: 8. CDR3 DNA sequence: TGTGCCAGCTCACCGCTCCCTAGCGGGGGTGGAGAGACCCAGTACTTC. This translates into CASSPLPSGGGETQYF.

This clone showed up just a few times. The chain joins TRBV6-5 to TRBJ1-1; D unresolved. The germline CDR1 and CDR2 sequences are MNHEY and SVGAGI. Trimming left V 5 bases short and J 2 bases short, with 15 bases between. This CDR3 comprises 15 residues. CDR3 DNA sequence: TGTGCCAGCAGTACCCGCCTTAGGGCCAACACTGAAGCTTTCTTT. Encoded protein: CASSTRLRANTEAFF.

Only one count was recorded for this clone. The CDR3 reads CASATPEGRYTEAFF. CDR3 in DNA: TGTGCCAGCGCTACCCCAGAAGGGAGGTACACTGAAGCTTTCTTT. The V and J genes are TRBV6-5 and TRBJ1-1; D is undetermined. Germline V gives CDR1 MNHEY, CDR2 SVGAGI. V gave up 8 bases and J gave up 3 bases, with 19 bases separating them. This CDR3 is 15 amino acids long.

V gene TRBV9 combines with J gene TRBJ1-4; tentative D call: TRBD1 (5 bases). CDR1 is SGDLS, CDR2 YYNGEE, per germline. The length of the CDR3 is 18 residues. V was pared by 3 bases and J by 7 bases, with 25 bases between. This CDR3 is CASSAPLGAYADGEKLFF. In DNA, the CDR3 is TGTGCCAGCAGCGCTCCCCTTGGGGCTTACGCCGACGGTGAAAAACTGTTTTTT. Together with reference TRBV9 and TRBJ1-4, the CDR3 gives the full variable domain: DSGVTQTPKHLITATGQRVTLRCSPRSGDLSVYWYQQSLDQGLQFLIQYYNGEERAKGNILERFSAQQFPDLHSELNLSSLELGDSALYFCASSAPLGAYADGEKLFFGSGTQLSVL.

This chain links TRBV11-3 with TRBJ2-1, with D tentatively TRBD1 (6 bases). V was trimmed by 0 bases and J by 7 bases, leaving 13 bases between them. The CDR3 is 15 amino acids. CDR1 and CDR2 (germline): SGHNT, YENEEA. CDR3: CASSLDWSGDNEQFF. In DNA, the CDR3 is TGTGCCAGCAGCTTAGATTGGTCAGGGGATAATGAGCAGTTCTTC.

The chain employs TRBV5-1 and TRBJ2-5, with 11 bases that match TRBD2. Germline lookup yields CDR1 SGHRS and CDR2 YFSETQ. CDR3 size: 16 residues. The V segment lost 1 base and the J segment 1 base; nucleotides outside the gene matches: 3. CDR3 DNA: TGCGCCAGCAGCTTGCCTAGCGGGGGGTCCCAAGAGACCCAGTACTTC. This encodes CASSLPSGGSQETQYF.

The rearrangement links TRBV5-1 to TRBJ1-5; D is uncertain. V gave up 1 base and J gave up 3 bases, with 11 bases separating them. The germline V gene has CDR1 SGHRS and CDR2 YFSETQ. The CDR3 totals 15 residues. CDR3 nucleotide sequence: TGCGCCAGCAGCTTGTCCCCAGGTGACAATCAGCCCCAGCATTTT. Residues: CASSLSPGDNQPQHF.

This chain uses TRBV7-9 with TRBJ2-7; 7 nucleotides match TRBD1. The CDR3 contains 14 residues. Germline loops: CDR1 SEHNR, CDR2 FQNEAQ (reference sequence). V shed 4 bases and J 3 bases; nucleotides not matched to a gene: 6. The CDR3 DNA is TGTGCCAGCAGCTATGAACAGGGGAACTACGAGCAGTACTTC. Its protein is CASSYEQGNYEQYF.

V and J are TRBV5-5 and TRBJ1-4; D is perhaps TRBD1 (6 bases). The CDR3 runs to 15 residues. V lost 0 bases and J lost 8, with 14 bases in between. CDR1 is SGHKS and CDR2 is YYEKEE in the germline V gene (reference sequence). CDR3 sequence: CASSLGWTEVEKLFF. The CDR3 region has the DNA TGTGCCAGCAGCTTGGGGTGGACAGAAGTCGAAAAACTGTTTTTT.

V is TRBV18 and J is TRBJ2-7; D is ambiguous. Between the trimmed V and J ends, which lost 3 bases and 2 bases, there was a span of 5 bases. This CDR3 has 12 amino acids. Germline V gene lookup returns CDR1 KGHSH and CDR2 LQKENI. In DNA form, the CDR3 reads TGTGCCAGCTCACCCTCGACCTACGAGCAGTACTTC. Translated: CASSPSTYEQYF.

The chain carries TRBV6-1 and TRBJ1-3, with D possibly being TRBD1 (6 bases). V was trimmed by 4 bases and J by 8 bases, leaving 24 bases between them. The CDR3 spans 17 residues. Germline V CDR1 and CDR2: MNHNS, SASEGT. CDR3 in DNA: TGTGCCAGCAGTGGAATAACGACCTCCTGGGAGGGGGACACCATATATTTT. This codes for CASSGITTSWEGDTIYF.

The CDR3 loop is CASSPGTGAYEQYF. The CDR3 nucleotides are TGTGCCAGCTCACCCGGGACAGGGGCCTACGAGCAGTACTTC. This rearrangement joins TRBV18 to TRBJ2-7, with 10 nucleotides matching TRBD1. Germline V gene lookup returns CDR1 KGHSH and CDR2 LQKENI. After removal of 3 bases from V and 2 bases from J, the junction contained 1 base not matched to a gene. The CDR3 covers 14 residues.

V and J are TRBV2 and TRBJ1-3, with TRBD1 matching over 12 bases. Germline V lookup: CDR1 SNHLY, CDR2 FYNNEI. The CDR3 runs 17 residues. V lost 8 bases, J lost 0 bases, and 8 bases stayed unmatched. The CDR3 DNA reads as TGTGCCAGCGCAGGGACAGGGGGCCCCAGCTCTGGAAACACCATATATTTT. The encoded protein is CASAGTGGPSSGNTIYF. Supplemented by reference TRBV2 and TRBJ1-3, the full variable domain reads EPEVTQTPSHQVTQMGQEVILRCVPISNHLYFYWYRQILGQKVEFLVSFYNNEISEKSEIFDDQFSVERPDGSNFTLKIRSTKLEDSAMYFCASAGTGGPSSGNTIYFGEGSWLTVV.

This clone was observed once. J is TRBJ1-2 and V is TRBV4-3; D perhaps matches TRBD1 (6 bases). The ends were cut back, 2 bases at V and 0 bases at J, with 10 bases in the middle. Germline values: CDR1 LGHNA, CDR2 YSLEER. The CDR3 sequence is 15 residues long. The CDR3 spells CASSQPGVANYGYTF. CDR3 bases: TGCGCCAGCAGCCAACCAGGGGTAGCTAACTATGGCTACACCTTC.

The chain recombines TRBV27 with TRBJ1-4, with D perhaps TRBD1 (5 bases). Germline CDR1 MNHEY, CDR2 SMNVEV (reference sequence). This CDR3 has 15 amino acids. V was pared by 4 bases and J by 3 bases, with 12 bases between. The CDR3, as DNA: TGTGCCAGCAGTTCCCGGGACTCTGCTAATGAAAAACTGTTTTTT. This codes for CASSSRDSANEKLFF.

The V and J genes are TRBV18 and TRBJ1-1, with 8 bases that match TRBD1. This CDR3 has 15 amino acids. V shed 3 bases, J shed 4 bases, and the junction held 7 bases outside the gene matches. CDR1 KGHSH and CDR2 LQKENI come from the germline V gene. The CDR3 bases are TGTGCCAGCTCACCGGGACAGGAGGACGTCACTGAAGCTTTCTTT. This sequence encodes CASSPGQEDVTEAFF.

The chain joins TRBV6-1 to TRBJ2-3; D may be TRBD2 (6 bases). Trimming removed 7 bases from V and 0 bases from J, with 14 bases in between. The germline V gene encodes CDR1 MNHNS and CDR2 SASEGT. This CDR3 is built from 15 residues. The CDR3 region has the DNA TGTGCCAGCATACTTGCGGGACGCAGCACAGATACGCAGTATTTT. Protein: CASILAGRSTDTQYF.

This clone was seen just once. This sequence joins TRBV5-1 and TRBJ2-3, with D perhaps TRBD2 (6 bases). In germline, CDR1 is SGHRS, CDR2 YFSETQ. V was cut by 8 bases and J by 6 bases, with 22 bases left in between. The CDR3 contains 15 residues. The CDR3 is CASSGGDLGVDTQYF. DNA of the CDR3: TGCGCCAGTTCTGGCGGGGACTTAGGGGTGGATACGCAGTATTTT.

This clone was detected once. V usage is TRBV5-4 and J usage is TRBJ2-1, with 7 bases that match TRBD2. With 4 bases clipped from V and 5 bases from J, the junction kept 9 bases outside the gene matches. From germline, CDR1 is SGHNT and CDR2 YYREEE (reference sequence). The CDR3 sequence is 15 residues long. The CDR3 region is CASSLWTRYHNEQFF. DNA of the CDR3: TGTGCCAGCAGCCTCTGGACTAGGTACCACAATGAGCAGTTCTTC.

The CDR3 DNA sequence: TGTGCCAGCAGTTCCGGACAGGGTTTCTCGAACACTGAAGCTTTCTTT. Translating gives CASSSGQGFSNTEAFF. The chain links TRBV27 to TRBJ1-1; 8 bases agree with TRBD1. Germline V CDR1 and CDR2: MNHEY, SMNVEV (reference sequence). The V gene end was trimmed by 4 bases and the J gene end by 1 base; junction bases not matched to a gene: 8. The CDR3 contains 16 residues.

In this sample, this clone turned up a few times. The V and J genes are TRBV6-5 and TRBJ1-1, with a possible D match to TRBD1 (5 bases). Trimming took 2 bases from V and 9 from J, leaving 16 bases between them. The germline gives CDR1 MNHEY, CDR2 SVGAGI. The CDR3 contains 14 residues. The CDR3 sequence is CASSYASQVGKAFF. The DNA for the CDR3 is TGTGCCAGCAGTTACGCATCACAGGTGGGGAAAGCTTTCTTT.

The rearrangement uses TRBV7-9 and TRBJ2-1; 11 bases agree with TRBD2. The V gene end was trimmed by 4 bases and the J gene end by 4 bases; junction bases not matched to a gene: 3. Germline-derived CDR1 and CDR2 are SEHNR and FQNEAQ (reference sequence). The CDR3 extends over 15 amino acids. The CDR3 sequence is CASSSTSGVYNEQFF. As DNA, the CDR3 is TGTGCCAGCAGCTCGACTAGCGGGGTATACAATGAGCAGTTCTTC.

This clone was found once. CDR3 amino acids: CASSLVGWGIQEDEQFF. DNA of the CDR3: TGTGCCAGCAGCTTGGTTGGTTGGGGAATTCAGGAAGATGAGCAGTTCTTC. This rearrangement joins TRBV5-8 to TRBJ2-1; D is ambiguous. Germline V CDR1 and CDR2: SGHTS, YDEGEE. V lost 0 bases and J lost 8, with 21 bases in between. CDR3 length: 17 amino acids. Full variable domain (rest looked up from reference TRBV5-8 and TRBJ2-1): EAGVTQSPTHLIKTRGQQATLRCSPISGHTSVYWYQQALGLGLQFLLWYDEGEERNRGNFPPRFSGRQFPNYSSELNVNALELEDSALYLCASSLVGWGIQEDEQFFGPGTRLTVL.

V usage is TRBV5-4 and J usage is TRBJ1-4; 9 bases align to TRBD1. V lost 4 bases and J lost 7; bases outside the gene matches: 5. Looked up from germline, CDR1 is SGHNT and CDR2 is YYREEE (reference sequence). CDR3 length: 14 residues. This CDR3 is CASSARQGGEKLFF. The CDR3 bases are TGTGCCAGCAGCGCTCGACAGGGGGGTGAAAAACTGTTTTTT.

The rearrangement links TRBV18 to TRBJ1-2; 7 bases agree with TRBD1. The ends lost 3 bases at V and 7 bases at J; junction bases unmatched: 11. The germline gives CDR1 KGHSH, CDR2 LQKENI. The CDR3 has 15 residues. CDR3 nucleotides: TGTGCCAGCTCACCCCTCGGGGAGGGGGCGTTTGGCTACACCTTC. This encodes CASSPLGEGAFGYTF.

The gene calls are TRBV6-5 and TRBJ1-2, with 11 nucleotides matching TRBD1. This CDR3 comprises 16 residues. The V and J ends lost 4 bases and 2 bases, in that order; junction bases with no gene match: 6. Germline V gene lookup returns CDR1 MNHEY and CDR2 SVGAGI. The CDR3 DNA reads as TGTGCCAGCAGTTCGGCCGGACAGGGGGCGAACTATGGCTACACCTTC. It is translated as CASSSAGQGANYGYTF.